These T cell receptor beta chains were read from a single sample in a study of T cell responses to AZD1222 COVID-19 vaccine. The repertoire was sequenced with immunoSEQ multiplex PCR; TCRdb's copy has only in-frame clones and lacks some. The sample has 150,000 to 200,000 clones; about 86% are singletons. The sequencing here drew on peripheral blood, taken 28 days after the second AZD1222 dose. The receptors here all came from an adult who received the AZD1222 COVID-19 vaccine. CDR3s include the opening cysteine and the closing phenylalanine or tryptophan. Only part of the rows carry a size: once, few, many, or a class if the clone is expanded.

-	TRBV7-9	TRBJ1-1	CASSHSNRGAGTEAFF
once	TRBV14	TRBJ1-2	CASSQATGALFYGYTF
-	TRBV30	TRBJ2-7	CAWSVGPGPAYEQYF
few	TRBV5-4	TRBJ1-2	CASSLEANYGYTF
-	TRBV6-5	TRBJ1-1	CASRDSANTEAFF
-	TRBV9	TRBJ2-2	CASSLHRQGGGELFF
-	TRBV11-3	TRBJ2-7	CASSPTGGAPYEQYF
-	TRBV7-3	TRBJ2-2	CASSSTGAVGELFF
-	TRBV9	TRBJ1-6	CASSVEVQVGYNSPLHF
-	TRBV4-1	TRBJ2-7	CASTRGAGTASEQYF
-	TRBV7-3	TRBJ2-7	CASSRDGGSYEQYF
-	TRBV4-3	TRBJ2-3	CASSQDLPAGGRDTQYF
-	TRBV6-5	TRBJ1-5	CASSYIQGSEPQHF
-	TRBV19	TRBJ2-7	CASSIQDRAGYEQYF
-	TRBV18	TRBJ2-6	CASLPLLGEANVLTF
-	TRBV19	TRBJ1-1	CASSRDRGGTEAFF
-	TRBV3-1/TRBV3-2	TRBJ2-3	CASSQDPAGAPDSDTQYF
-	TRBV29-1	TRBJ2-3	CSAPPTAAGEEGTDTQYF
few	TRBV2	TRBJ2-7	CASKRDRSSYEQYF
-	TRBV10-3	TRBJ1-3	CAISDLRAQKGNTIYF
-	TRBV5-1	TRBJ1-1	CASSLGVGRYPEAFF
-	TRBV6-5	TRBJ2-5	CASSTGTGFETQYF
-	TRBV19	TRBJ1-5	CASTIQGSQPQHF
-	TRBV11-2	TRBJ1-1	CASSLPGQLNTEAFF
-	TRBV29-1	TRBJ2-1	CSVATVSYNEQFF
-	TRBV5-4	TRBJ2-2	CASSLGLAGQTGELFF
-	TRBV20-1	TRBJ1-1	CSATPDTEAFF
-	TRBV12-3/TRBV12-4	TRBJ1-1	CASVGQMNTEAFF
-	TRBV5-1	TRBJ1-2	CASSLGPGSANYGYTF
-	TRBV11-2	TRBJ2-5	CASSFPGLAYQETQYF
few	TRBV2	TRBJ2-7	CASSYGAASYEQYF
-	TRBV14	TRBJ1-1	CASSQAGGHQFEAFF
-	TRBV19	TRBJ1-2	CASSIGGENYGYTF
-	TRBV30	TRBJ1-1	CAWAGPSPLNTEAFF
-	TRBV29-1	TRBJ1-2	CSGSGGNGYTF
-	TRBV15	TRBJ1-5	CATSRDGQGSQPQHF
-	TRBV29-1	TRBJ1-1	CSVVAGGGTEAFF
-	TRBV6-5	TRBJ1-4	CASSWDRGGEKLFF